The next 10 T cell receptor beta chains were all read from a single sample in a study of beta chain features in type 1 diabetes. Expressed TCRB transcripts were sequenced after all isolated RNA was converted to cDNA. The table came from immunoSEQ multiplex PCR; TCRdb's copy has only in-frame clones and leaves some out. Seen here are roughly 370,000 clones, about 15% observed once, and the top ten hold roughly 0.035%. Source material: naive CD4+ T cells from blood. These receptors originate from a man aged 25 to 40 in good health.

The sample holds a few counts of this clone. This sequence joins TRBV5-1 and TRBJ2-7, with D tentatively TRBD1 (5 bases). There are 15 residues in the CDR3. Trimming took off 3 bases at V and 2 bases at J, with 15 bases between the two ends. CDR1 SGHRS and CDR2 YFSETQ come from the germline V gene. The CDR3 loop reads CASSSRDGEAYEQYV. CDR3 nucleotide sequence: TGCGCCAGCAGCTCCAGGGATGGTGAAGCCTACGAGCAGTACGTC.

The chain has TRBV6-5 and TRBJ2-3; D unclear. The CDR3 extends over 13 amino acids. The germline gives CDR1 MNHEY, CDR2 SVGAGI. V was clipped by 6 bases and J by 4 bases, with 11 bases between them. The CDR3 spells CASRTESPDTQYF. The CDR3 DNA is TGTGCCAGCAGGACCGAAAGCCCAGATACGCAGTATTTT.

The chain carries TRBV4-1 and TRBJ2-4, with 7 nucleotides matching TRBD1. CDR3 size: 17 residues. The V gene's germline CDR1 is MGHRA and CDR2 YSYEKL. With V trimmed by 3 bases and J by 0 bases, 8 bases remained unmatched. Here the CDR3 DNA reads TGCGCCAGCAGCCAGCCCCAACAGGGGATAGCCAAAAACATTCAGTACTTC. Translated, it gives CASSQPQQGIAKNIQYF.

The V and J genes are TRBV5-4 and TRBJ2-5; D not certain. Germline loops: CDR1 SGHNT, CDR2 YYREEE (reference sequence). The CDR3 is 13 amino acids. Trimming pared 0 bases from V and 2 bases from J, leaving 5 bases between. The CDR3 DNA follows: TGTGCCAGCAGCTTGGTCAGTCAAGAGACCCAGTACTTC. Amino acids: CASSLVSQETQYF.

The chain carries TRBV7-9 and TRBJ2-1; the D gene could be TRBD1 or TRBD2 (5 bases each). This CDR3 is built from 18 residues. Trimming stripped 7 bases from V and 1 base from J, with 23 bases between. In germline, CDR1 is SEHNR, CDR2 FQNEAQ (reference sequence). The CDR3 region is CASTIRRVRGESYNEQFF. DNA for the CDR3: TGTGCCAGCACCATACGGCGTGTTAGGGGAGAATCCTACAATGAGCAGTTCTTC.

CDR3: CATSRALGGLRETQYF. The CDR3, as DNA: TGTGCCACCAGCAGGGCGCTAGGGGGTCTTAGAGAGACCCAGTACTTC. This rearrangement joins TRBV15 to TRBJ2-5; D is possibly TRBD1 (6 bases). Germline lookup yields CDR1 LNHNV and CDR2 YYDKDF (reference sequence). Trimming removed 3 bases from V and 4 bases from J, with 18 bases in between. This CDR3 region has 16 residues.

The chain recombines TRBV28 with TRBJ2-5, with D possibly TRBD1 on 6 matching bases. Trimming removed 9 bases at V and 2 bases at J, with 13 bases between. The germline CDR1 and CDR2 sequences are MDHEN and SYDVKM. There are 13 residues in the CDR3. The CDR3 loop is CASHTGLQETQYF. The CDR3 DNA reads TGTGCCAGTCACACAGGGCTGCAAGAGACCCAGTACTTC.

This clone was observed a handful of times. The genes are TRBV5-1 and TRBJ2-1, with D unresolved. The V gene's germline CDR1 is SGHRS and CDR2 YFSETQ. CDR3 length equals 13 residues. Trimming left V 5 bases short and J 6 bases short, with 12 bases between. CDR3 nucleotide sequence: TGCGCCAGCAGGAGGACGGCGTCCAATGAGCAGTTCTTC. This encodes CASRRTASNEQFF. Variable domain in full (rest from reference TRBV5-1 and TRBJ2-1): KAGVTQTPRYLIKTRGQQVTLSCSPISGHRSVSWYQQTPGQGLQFLFEYFSETQRNKGNFPGRFSGRQFSNSRSEMNVSTLELGDSALYLCASRRTASNEQFFGPGTRLTVL.

There are a few counts of this clone. This chain uses TRBV19 with TRBJ2-3; unclear D gene. Germline lookup yields CDR1 LNHDA and CDR2 SQIVND (reference sequence). V was shortened by 0 bases and J by 6 bases, with 4 bases between the two germline ends. The CDR3 spans 12 residues. This CDR3 reads CASSIDRDTQYF. CDR3 sequence (DNA): TGTGCCAGTAGTATAGATCGGGATACGCAGTATTTT.

The rearrangement joins TRBV5-4 to TRBJ1-1; D gene uncertain. CDR3 length equals 14 residues. Trimming took 1 base from V and 6 from J, leaving 13 bases between them. Per the germline V gene, CDR1 is SGHNT and CDR2 is YYREEE (reference sequence). CDR3 region: CASSLKGGRPEAFF. The CDR3 nucleotides read TGTGCCAGCAGCTTGAAGGGAGGTCGACCTGAAGCTTTCTTT. Combining the CDR3 with reference TRBV5-4 and TRBJ1-1 gives the whole variable domain ETGVTQSPTHLIKTRGQQVTLRCSSQSGHNTVSWYQQALGQGPQFIFQYYREEENGRGNFPPRFSGLQFPNYSSELNVNALELDDSALYLCASSLKGGRPEAFFGQGTRLTVV.